This T cell receptor (beta chain) emerged from a study of blood T cells in healthy people across ages. Study outcomes and limitations: Versus aged donors, long-lived donors had higher diversity and more naive CD4+ cells. Diversity figures based on one million T cells were deemed too low. Not knowing donor CMV status may have confounded expanded clonotype changes.

Germline-derived CDR1 and CDR2 are SGHTA and FQGTGA. This CDR3 is built from 16 residues. V lost 0 bases and J 1 base, leaving 7 bases between the germline ends. Then a second PCR, running roughly 7 to 11 cycles, was carried out with a sample-barcoded 5' primer and a J-beta primer mix. Using its own MiXCR run on the 5' RACE reads, TCRdb lists one record per CDR3 protein. This table has fewer than 800,000 distinct CDR3 sequences, over 45% appearing once. This clonotype was counted only a few times. Its specificity is not known. This sequence originates from a woman aged 55-70 years in good health. J is TRBJ2-6 and V is TRBV7-3; D may be TRBD1 (5 bases). The specimen was blood. The CDR3 DNA follows: TGTGCCAGCAGCTTAACAGGGGAATCTGGGGCCAACGTCCTGACTTTC. As protein: CASSLTGESGANVLTF.